The clone carrying this TCR beta chain was counted only a few times. Its target is not known. The sample comes from a study of early T cells in non-severe SARS-CoV-2 infection. Study-wide context: Sequencing was performed on bulk RNA from unsorted whole blood, leaving chains unpaired.

V was clipped by 1 base and J by 1 base, with 7 bases between them. CDR3 size: 14 residues. Germline CDR1 and CDR2: SGHVS and FNYEAQ. TCRdb re-called the 5' RACE reads through MiXCR, storing one row per CDR3 protein. The data hold 35,000 to 45,000 distinct CDR3 sequences, with roughly 6% observed a single time. Study-wide points: The study's VDJdb matching favored anti-spike CD8 responses and missed private and CD4 specificities.

The input for sequencing was whole blood, taken at baseline. The chain links TRBV7-6 to TRBJ2-5; no definite D call. The clonotype was recovered from an adult who was a healthcare worker with PCR-confirmed SARS-CoV-2 infection or an uninfected control (not recorded which). CDR3 bases: TGTGCCAGCAGCTTAGTCGAGATCCAAGAGACCCAGTACTTC. It encodes CASSLVEIQETQYF.